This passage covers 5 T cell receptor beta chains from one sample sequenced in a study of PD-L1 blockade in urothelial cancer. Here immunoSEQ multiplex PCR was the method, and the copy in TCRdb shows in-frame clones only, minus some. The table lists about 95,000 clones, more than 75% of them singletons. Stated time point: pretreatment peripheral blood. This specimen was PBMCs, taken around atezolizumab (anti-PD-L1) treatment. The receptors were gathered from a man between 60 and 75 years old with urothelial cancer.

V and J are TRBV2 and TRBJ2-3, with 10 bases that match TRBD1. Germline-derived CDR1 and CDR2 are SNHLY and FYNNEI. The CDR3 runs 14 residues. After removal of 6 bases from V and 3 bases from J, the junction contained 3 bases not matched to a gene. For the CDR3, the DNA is TGTGCCAGCAGCCGGGACAGGGGTACAGATACGCAGTATTTT. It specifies CASSRDRGTDTQYF. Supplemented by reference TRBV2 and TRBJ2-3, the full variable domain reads EPEVTQTPSHQVTQMGQEVILRCVPISNHLYFYWYRQILGQKVEFLVSFYNNEISEKSEIFDDQFSVERPDGSNFTLKIRSTKLEDSAMYFCASSRDRGTDTQYFGPGTRLTVL.

The CDR3 DNA sequence: TGTGCCAGCAGCTTGGAGCTTAGCGGGGGCACAGATACGCAGTATTTT. Translated: CASSLELSGGTDTQYF. This rearrangement joins TRBV5-4 to TRBJ2-3; 8 nucleotides agree with TRBD2. CDR1 is SGHNT, CDR2 YYREEE, per germline (reference sequence). V trimming: 0 bases; J trimming: 1 base; junction bases outside the gene matches: 4. The length of the CDR3 is 16 residues. Drawing the rest from reference TRBV5-4 and TRBJ2-3, the complete variable domain is ETGVTQSPTHLIKTRGQQVTLRCSSQSGHNTVSWYQQALGQGPQFIFQYYREEENGRGNFPPRFSGLQFPNYSSELNVNALELDDSALYLCASSLELSGGTDTQYFGPGTRLTVL.

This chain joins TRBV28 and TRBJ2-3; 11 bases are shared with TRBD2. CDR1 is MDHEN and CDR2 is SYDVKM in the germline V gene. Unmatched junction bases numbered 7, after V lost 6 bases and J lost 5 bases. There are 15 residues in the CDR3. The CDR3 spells CASSRTSGRLDTQYF. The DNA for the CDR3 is TGTGCCAGCAGCCGCACTAGCGGGAGATTAGATACGCAGTATTTT.

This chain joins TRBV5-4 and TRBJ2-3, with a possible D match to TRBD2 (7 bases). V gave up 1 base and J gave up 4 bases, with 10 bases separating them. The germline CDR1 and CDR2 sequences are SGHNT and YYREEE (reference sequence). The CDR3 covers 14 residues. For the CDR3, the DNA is TGTGCCAGCAGCTTGCAGGGGAGGGCAGATACGCAGTATTTT. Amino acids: CASSLQGRADTQYF. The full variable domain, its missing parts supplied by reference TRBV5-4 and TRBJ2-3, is ETGVTQSPTHLIKTRGQQVTLRCSSQSGHNTVSWYQQALGQGPQFIFQYYREEENGRGNFPPRFSGLQFPNYSSELNVNALELDDSALYLCASSLQGRADTQYFGPGTRLTVL.

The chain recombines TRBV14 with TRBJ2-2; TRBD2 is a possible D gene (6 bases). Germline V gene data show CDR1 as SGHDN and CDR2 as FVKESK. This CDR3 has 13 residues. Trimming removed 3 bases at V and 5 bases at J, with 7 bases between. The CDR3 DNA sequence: TGTGCCAGCAGCCAGAGCGGGACCGGGGAGCTGTTTTTT. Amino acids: CASSQSGTGELFF. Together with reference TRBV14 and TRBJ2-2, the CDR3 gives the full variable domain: EAGVTQFPSHSVIEKGQTVTLRCDPISGHDNLYWYRRVMGKEIKFLLHFVKESKQDESGMPNNRFLAERTGGTYSTLKVQPAELEDSGVYFCASSQSGTGELFFGEGSRLTVL.